The 21 T cell receptor beta chains below were found in one sample sequenced in a study of CD8+ T cells in alopecia areata listed by TCRdb under 2018. The method was the immunoSEQ multiplex PCR assay. RNA was extracted from all samples and reverse transcribed into cDNA as template for TCR sequencing. In its TCRdb copy, this immuneACCESS table keeps in-frame sequences only and misses some clones. Where compared with another copy, unresolved V genes explain less than half of these, and the others have no known cause. The sample table records over 100,000 clones; approximately 53% of these occur just once. 0.46% of the sample comes from the top ten. Read against the paper, the sample's time point label means: roughly 27 days on oral tofacitinib. Sample treatment or condition, as interpreted from the label and publication: oral pan-JAK inhibitor, 5-10 mg twice daily. The sample consisted of CD4+ T cells sorted from blood, taken at week 4, from a patient treated with tofacitinib. The origin of the receptors is a human donor with alopecia areata.

This clone was counted between two and nine times. The chain recombines TRBV29-1 with TRBJ2-7; maybe TRBD1 (6 bases). V dropped 5 bases and J dropped 2 bases, with 7 bases sitting between them. The CDR3 is made up of 11 amino acids. Germline V gene lookup returns CDR1 SQVTM and CDR2 ANQGSEA. For the CDR3, the DNA is TGCAGCGTTCGACAGGCCTACGAGCAGTACTTC. It yields the protein CSVRQAYEQYF.

V gene TRBV9 combines with J gene TRBJ2-6; 7 nucleotides match TRBD1. Germline V lookup: CDR1 SGDLS, CDR2 YYNGEE. The CDR3 length is 17 residues. Trimming took 4 bases from V and 3 from J; bases not matched to a gene: 10. The CDR3 DNA sequence: TGTGCCAGCAGCCCCACGATACAGGGGAATGGGGCCAACGTCCTGACTTTC. Its protein product is CASSPTIQGNGANVLTF.

The chain has TRBV6-1 and TRBJ2-5, with D maybe TRBD1 (7 bases). The CDR3 consists of 15 residues. The V gene's germline CDR1 is MNHNS and CDR2 SASEGT. With 3 bases removed from V and 7 bases from J, the gap between germline ends came to 18 bases. The CDR3 here is CASSDRGTVTGTQYF. The CDR3 coding sequence is TGTGCCAGCAGTGACCGGGGGACAGTAACAGGGACCCAGTACTTC.

The V gene is TRBV5-1, the J gene TRBJ1-2; D uncertain. V was trimmed by 0 bases and J by 5 bases, leaving 11 bases between them. The V gene's germline CDR1 is SGHRS and CDR2 YFSETQ. The CDR3 totals 14 residues. The CDR3 region has the DNA TGCGCCAGCAGCTTGGGGACCCTGGGGTATGGCTACACCTTC. Encoded protein: CASSLGTLGYGYTF.

This sequence joins TRBV29-1 and TRBJ2-4; perhaps D is TRBD1 or TRBD2 (5 bases each). Trimming shortened V by 5 bases and J by 8 bases, and 13 bases separated the two germline ends. The CDR3 length is 12 residues. CDR1 and CDR2 (germline): SQVTM, ANQGSEA. This CDR3 is CSVHVGGDIQYF. The CDR3 nucleotides are TGCAGCGTTCATGTTGGGGGAGACATTCAGTACTTC.

The chain joins TRBV30 to TRBJ1-4, with no clear D. CDR1 is GTSNPN, CDR2 SVGIG, per germline (reference sequence). V was pared by 3 bases and J by 8 bases, with 10 bases between. This CDR3 has 12 amino acids. The CDR3 coding sequence is TGTGCCTGGAGCCCCCTCTCGGAAAAACTGTTTTTT. This encodes CAWSPLSEKLFF.

This clone was picked up a small number of times. The J gene is TRBJ2-2, the V gene TRBV7-9; TRBD2 is a possible D gene (5 bases). The V end was cut by 1 base, the J end by 6 bases, with 12 bases between. The CDR3 extends over 15 amino acids. Germline-derived CDR1 and CDR2 are SEHNR and FQNEAQ (reference sequence). For the CDR3, the DNA is TGTGCCAGCAGCTTAGGAGTTGACTATGCCGGGGAGCTGTTTTTT. Amino acids: CASSLGVDYAGELFF.

This chain connects TRBV29-1 to TRBJ2-1, with D unresolved. CDR1 SQVTM and CDR2 ANQGSEA come from the germline V gene. The CDR3 length is 14 residues. V gave up 7 bases and J gave up 4 bases, with 17 bases separating them. The CDR3 DNA reads TGCAGCGCCGCCGTGAACAGCCCTTACAATGAGCAGTTCTTC. Its protein product is CSAAVNSPYNEQFF.

J is TRBJ2-2 and V is TRBV7-3; D is ambiguous. CDR1 is SGHTA, CDR2 FQGTGA, per germline. There are 14 residues in the CDR3. V was cut by 4 bases and J by 4 bases, with 10 bases left in between. The CDR3 DNA sequence: TGTGCCAGCAGCTCTTCCCTGGGCACCGGGGAGCTGTTTTTT. It yields the protein CASSSSLGTGELFF.

V and J are TRBV5-1 and TRBJ1-2; no reliable D call. This CDR3 comprises 16 residues. Trimming left V 1 base short and J 8 bases short, with 21 bases between. CDR1 and CDR2 from the germline V gene are SGHRS and YFSETQ. CDR3 amino acids: CASSLKGIPPEMGYTF. The DNA of the CDR3 is TGCGCCAGCAGCTTGAAAGGAATACCCCCGGAGATGGGCTACACCTTC.

This clone was counted between two and nine times. The rearrangement uses TRBV18 and TRBJ1-2, with D tentatively TRBD1 (5 bases). Per the germline V gene, CDR1 is KGHSH and CDR2 is LQKENI. The CDR3 covers 15 residues. With 0 bases removed from V and 0 bases from J, the gap between germline ends came to 8 bases. As DNA, the CDR3 is TGTGCCAGCTCACCACCACCAGGGTCTAACTATGGCTACACCTTC. This sequence encodes CASSPPPGSNYGYTF.

This sequence joins TRBV25-1 and TRBJ2-7; D not resolved. Germline V CDR1 and CDR2: MGHDK, SYGVNS. With 1 base removed from V and 6 bases from J, the gap between germline ends came to 10 bases. CDR3 length: 13 amino acids. The CDR3 protein is CASSEFVSVEQYF. CDR3 DNA: TGTGCCAGCAGTGAATTTGTCTCCGTCGAGCAGTACTTC.

The CDR3 DNA follows: TGCAGCGTTGGTTCATCGGGAGGGAGCACAGATACGCAGTATTTT. Translating gives CSVGSSGGSTDTQYF. This chain links TRBV29-1 with TRBJ2-3, with TRBD2 matching 8 bases. This CDR3 spans 15 amino acids. The germline V gene has CDR1 SQVTM and CDR2 ANQGSEA. J was trimmed by 0 bases and V by 4 bases; bases with no gene match: 6.

The genes are TRBV30 and TRBJ2-7; D ambiguous. The CDR3 covers 13 residues. V was shortened by 0 bases and J by 0 bases, with 6 bases between the two germline ends. Germline V gene data show CDR1 as GTSNPN and CDR2 as SVGIG (reference sequence). The CDR3 loop reads CAWSVVSSYEQYF. The CDR3 DNA follows: TGTGCCTGGAGTGTGGTGAGCTCCTACGAGCAGTACTTC.

V usage is TRBV4-2 and J usage is TRBJ2-3; a possible D gene is TRBD1 (5 bases). Trimming took 4 bases from V and 5 from J, leaving 7 bases between them. The CDR3 is made up of 12 amino acids. Germline V gene sequence: CDR1 LGHNA, CDR2 YNFKEQ. Written as DNA, the CDR3 is TGTGCCAGCAGCCTCAGGGAAGATACGCAGTATTTT. Encoded protein: CASSLREDTQYF.

The chain joins TRBV29-1 to TRBJ2-7, with D possibly being TRBD1 (6 bases). Germline V CDR1 and CDR2: SQVTM, ANQGSEA. Trimming cost V 4 bases and J 7 bases, with 14 bases left between them. CDR3 size: 12 residues. CDR3 residues: CSVGGQAGEQYF. In nucleotides, the CDR3 is TGCAGCGTTGGGGGGCAGGCTGGGGAGCAGTACTTC.

The rearrangement joins TRBV5-4 to TRBJ1-2; D may be TRBD1 (5 bases). V shed 4 bases and J shed 3 bases, with 22 bases lying between them. The CDR3 has 17 residues. Per germline, CDR1 SGHNT and CDR2 YYREEE (reference sequence). The CDR3 DNA follows: TGTGCCAGCAGCGCCCGGACTCTCTGGCGAGGGGACTATGGCTACACCTTC. It codes for CASSARTLWRGDYGYTF.

In this sample, this clone turned up a few times. The rearrangement joins TRBV5-4 to TRBJ1-5, with D perhaps matching TRBD1 (6 bases). This CDR3 has 13 amino acids. The germline V gene has CDR1 SGHNT and CDR2 YYREEE (reference sequence). Trimming cost V 1 base and J 5 bases, with 7 bases left between them. CDR3 in amino acids: CASSLNRDQPQHF. CDR3 nucleotide sequence: TGTGCCAGCAGCTTGAACAGGGATCAGCCCCAGCATTTT. Full variable domain (remainder filled in from reference TRBV5-4 and TRBJ1-5): ETGVTQSPTHLIKTRGQQVTLRCSSQSGHNTVSWYQQALGQGPQFIFQYYREEENGRGNFPPRFSGLQFPNYSSELNVNALELDDSALYLCASSLNRDQPQHFGDGTRLSIL.

This clone was observed once. This chain joins TRBV30 and TRBJ1-1; D is unresolved. Germline V gene data show CDR1 as GTSNPN and CDR2 as SVGIG (reference sequence). The V end was cut by 2 bases, the J end by 1 base, with 8 bases between. There are 13 residues in the CDR3. The CDR3 reads CAWSLWQNTEAFF. The CDR3 nucleotides read TGTGCCTGGAGTTTGTGGCAGAACACTGAAGCTTTCTTT.

The chain has TRBV6-1 and TRBJ1-4, with D possibly TRBD1 on 6 matching bases. CDR3 length equals 15 residues. Trimming took off 3 bases at V and 7 bases at J, with 15 bases between the two ends. Germline assignment: CDR1 MNHNS and CDR2 SASEGT. The DNA of the CDR3 is TGTGCCAGCAGTGACGGGGGGCGCGGAGGTGAAAAACTGTTTTTT. It encodes CASSDGGRGGEKLFF.

The V call is TRBV5-6, the J call TRBJ1-2, with a possible D match to TRBD1 (5 bases). Trimming stripped 4 bases from V and 5 bases from J, with 9 bases between. Germline V CDR1 and CDR2: SGHDT, YYEEEE. This CDR3 spans 12 amino acids. CDR3 amino acids: CASSGTGYGYTF. The CDR3 DNA reads TGTGCCAGCAGCGGAACAGGTTATGGCTACACCTTC.